These 24 T cell receptor beta chains were all obtained from the same sample, sequenced in a study of T-cell reconstitution after alpha-beta-depleted transplantation in children. The TCRbeta library was prepared with unique molecular identifiers. TCRdb called the PCR reads again in MiXCR, with one record for every CDR3 protein. In the table there are about 980,000 distinct CDR3 sequences, roughly 29% of which are singletons. The sample here was PBMCs, mostly from graft donor cells, taken 360 days after TCRalphabeta/CD19-depleted stem cell transplant. The receptors come from a boy younger than two who had a stem cell transplant for SCID, so the T cells may come from the graft donor.

This chain connects TRBV12-3 or TRBV12-4 to TRBJ1-6; D is unresolved. The V end was cut by 8 bases, the J end by 2 bases, with 16 bases between. CDR3 size: 16 residues. The CDR3 loop is CASSSLLRAYNSPLHF. The CDR3 coding sequence is TGTGCCAGCTCCTCTCTCTTAAGGGCCTATAATTCACCCCTCCACTTT.

This clonotype has just a few counts. The chain carries TRBV27 and TRBJ2-2, with 8 bases lining up with TRBD2. Germline CDR1 reads MNHEY; CDR2 reads SMNVEV (reference sequence). There are 15 residues in the CDR3. With V trimmed by 5 bases and J by 4 bases, 6 bases remained unmatched. Here the CDR3 reads CASSGGLGFTGELFF. The CDR3 DNA follows: TGTGCCAGCAGTGGGGGACTAGGGTTCACCGGGGAGCTGTTTTTT.

There are a few counts of this clonotype. The chain employs TRBV30 and TRBJ2-5; no clear D gene. CDR1 is GTSNPN, CDR2 SVGIG, per germline (reference sequence). CDR3 size: 10 residues. Trimming shortened V by 7 bases and J by 3 bases, and 6 bases separated the two germline ends. The CDR3 here is CAFREETQYF. The CDR3 DNA follows: TGTGCCTTCAGAGAAGAGACCCAGTACTTC.

This clonotype was observed a handful of times. This chain links TRBV13 with TRBJ2-5; TRBD1 or TRBD2 may be the D gene (5 bases each). Trimming shortened V by 5 bases and J by 8 bases, and 18 bases separated the two germline ends. Germline lookup yields CDR1 PRHDT and CDR2 FYEKMQ (reference sequence). The length of the CDR3 is 14 residues. CDR3 nucleotides: TGTGCCAGCAGCCGAACCGGGACCCTGGGAACCCAGTACTTC. It codes for CASSRTGTLGTQYF.

The V call is TRBV7-2, the J call TRBJ2-5, with D perhaps TRBD1 (6 bases). The CDR3 has 17 amino acids. Germline V lookup: CDR1 SGHTA, CDR2 FQGNSA. V was cut by 3 bases and J by 5 bases, with 22 bases left in between. CDR3 sequence reads: CASSFRGRGIVPETQYF. The CDR3 bases are TGTGCCAGCAGCTTTAGAGGCAGGGGAATAGTCCCTGAGACCCAGTACTTC.

The chain carries TRBV20-1 and TRBJ2-5, with a weak D call TRBD2 (6 bases). Trimming took 7 bases from V and 5 from J, leaving 17 bases between them. Germline V gives CDR1 DFQATT, CDR2 SNEGSKA (reference sequence). The CDR3 contains 13 residues. CDR3 protein: CSVGRGNRETQYF. The DNA for the CDR3 is TGCAGTGTTGGGCGGGGAAATAGGGAGACCCAGTACTTC.

This chain connects TRBV20-1 to TRBJ1-2; no firm D call. CDR3 length equals 12 residues. Trimming cost V 5 bases and J 8 bases, with 15 bases left between them. The germline V gene has CDR1 DFQATT and CDR2 SNEGSKA (reference sequence). The CDR3 DNA reads TGCAGTGCTCCAAGAACCCTGGGAGGCTACACCTTC. It specifies CSAPRTLGGYTF.

DNA for the CDR3: TGTGCCAGCAGCTTAAGAAGGGGGGGCCATATTAATGAGCAGTTCTTC. Protein product: CASSLRRGGHINEQFF. The chain carries TRBV7-2 and TRBJ2-1, with a tentative D call TRBD2 (7 bases). Germline CDR1 is SGHTA and CDR2 is FQGNSA. This CDR3 comprises 16 residues. With 2 bases removed from V and 7 bases from J, the gap between germline ends came to 18 bases.

V is TRBV7-9 and J is TRBJ2-1; 8 positions match TRBD1. Trimming cost V 5 bases and J 4 bases; bases outside gene matches: 7. Germline loops: CDR1 SEHNR, CDR2 FQNEAQ (reference sequence). The CDR3 contains 15 residues. This CDR3 reads CASSTDRDWYNEQFF. CDR3 bases: TGTGCCAGCAGCACGGACAGGGACTGGTACAATGAGCAGTTCTTC. Combining the CDR3 with reference TRBV7-9 and TRBJ2-1 gives the whole variable domain DTGVSQNPRHKITKRGQNVTFRCDPISEHNRLYWYRQTLGQGPEFLTYFQNEAQLEKSRLLSDRFSAERPKGSFSTLEIQRTEQGDSAMYLCASSTDRDWYNEQFFGPGTRLTVL.

This clonotype was recorded a few times. The rearrangement joins TRBV12-3 or TRBV12-4 to TRBJ2-1; D might be TRBD2 (5 bases). V lost 8 bases, J lost 6 bases, and 14 bases lay in between. The CDR3 contains 13 residues. CDR3 residues: CASCPSEGNEQFF. The DNA of the CDR3 is TGTGCCAGCTGCCCGTCAGAGGGCAATGAGCAGTTCTTC.

The V gene is TRBV6-1, the J gene TRBJ2-3, with TRBD2 matching 12 bases. J lost 2 bases, V lost 5 bases, and 5 bases had no gene match. CDR1 is MNHNS and CDR2 is SASEGT in the germline V gene. The CDR3 has 16 amino acids. The CDR3 DNA reads as TGTGCCAGCAGTCCAGGGACTAGCGGGTACACAGATACGCAGTATTTT. Protein sequence: CASSPGTSGYTDTQYF.

The rearrangement uses TRBV5-5 and TRBJ2-1; no reliable D call. Trimming removed 4 bases at V and 10 bases at J, with 18 bases between. The CDR3 totals 14 residues. Looked up from germline, CDR1 is SGHKS and CDR2 is YYEKEE (reference sequence). Here the CDR3 reads CASSPHRPPGEQFF. CDR3 nucleotides: TGTGCCAGCAGCCCCCACAGACCCCCCGGCGAGCAGTTCTTC.

This clonotype has ten or more counts. The chain employs TRBV18 and TRBJ2-3; the D gene is possibly TRBD2 (6 bases). The CDR3 sequence is 12 residues long. Between the trimmed V and J ends, which lost 0 bases and 8 bases, there was a span of 6 bases. CDR1 and CDR2 from the germline V gene are KGHSH and LQKENI. The CDR3 spells CASSPPGGTQYF. CDR3 nucleotide sequence: TGTGCCAGCTCACCACCGGGAGGTACGCAGTATTTT.

This clonotype was counted a few times. The genes are TRBV7-9 and TRBJ2-1, with D perhaps assigned TRBD1 or TRBD2 (5 bases each). CDR3 length equals 14 residues. Per germline, CDR1 SEHNR and CDR2 FQNEAQ (reference sequence). The V and J ends lost 3 bases and 4 bases respectively, with 10 bases between them. In DNA form, the CDR3 reads TGTGCCAGCAGCTTTTCGGGGCCATACAATGAGCAGTTCTTC. This gives the protein CASSFSGPYNEQFF.

This clonotype was seen a few times. The rearrangement joins TRBV7-6 to TRBJ2-7; tentatively, D is TRBD2 (7 bases). Trimming took 4 bases from V and 4 from J, leaving 17 bases between them. CDR1 and CDR2 (germline): SGHVS, FNYEAQ. The CDR3 loop spans 15 amino acids. The DNA for the CDR3 is TGTGCCAGCAGCTCAGGAGGGGGGGAAAATTACGAGCAGTACTTC. Protein product: CASSSGGGENYEQYF.

V is TRBV7-8 and J is TRBJ2-1; weak D call: TRBD2 (5 bases). Germline V gives CDR1 SGHVS, CDR2 FQNEAQ. Trimming left V 5 bases short and J 0 bases short, with 11 bases between. The CDR3 is 15 amino acids. The CDR3 sequence is CASSPLRVSYNEQFF. In DNA, the CDR3 is TGTGCCAGCAGCCCCTTGAGGGTCTCCTACAATGAGCAGTTCTTC.

This clonotype was seen more than once but under ten times. The chain employs TRBV21-1 and TRBJ2-6; TRBD1 reflects the table's D call only, with no check against the DNA. TRBV21-1 is recorded as a pseudogene. The CDR3 loop spans 17 amino acids. CDR3 residues: CASSNRAVDSGANVLTF. The CDR3 nucleotides read TGTGCCAGCAGCAACCGCGCCGTGGACTCTGGGGCCAACGTCCTGACTTTC.

This clonotype has more than one count but fewer than ten. The rearrangement uses TRBV7-8 and TRBJ2-1, with 7 bases aligning to TRBD1. V was clipped by 7 bases and J by 1 base; unmatched bases: 7. Germline V gene data show CDR1 as SGHVS and CDR2 as FQNEAQ. The CDR3 consists of 15 residues. The CDR3 protein is CASITDRPSYNEQFF. As DNA, the CDR3 is TGTGCCAGCATCACGGACAGGCCTTCCTACAATGAGCAGTTCTTC.

This clonotype has more than one count but fewer than ten. This chain links TRBV3-1 with TRBJ2-1, with D tentatively TRBD1 (5 bases). CDR1 and CDR2 from the germline V gene are LGHDT and YNNKEL (reference sequence). With 3 bases removed from V and 7 bases from J, the gap between germline ends came to 25 bases. The CDR3 is 18 amino acids. The CDR3 protein is CASSHLTKVQAGGNEQFF. The DNA for the CDR3 is TGTGCCAGCAGCCACTTAACCAAGGTACAGGCAGGTGGAAATGAGCAGTTCTTC.

On this clonotype: The germline gene is not matched at one end of the junction; a read error may be the cause. The rearrangement links TRBV18 to TRBJ2-5, with D unclear. The germline V gene encodes CDR1 KGHSH and CDR2 LQKENI. This CDR3 spans 12 amino acids. The CDR3 region is CAGSLGEETQYF. The CDR3 DNA is TGTGCCGGCTCACTTGGGGAAGAGACCCAGTACTTC.

This clonotype turned up a few times. V is TRBV20-1 and J is TRBJ1-1; no clear D gene. Per germline, CDR1 DFQATT and CDR2 SNEGSKA (reference sequence). CDR3 length: 13 amino acids. Trimming pared 1 base from V and 2 bases from J, leaving 8 bases between. CDR3 sequence: CSARASGNTEAFF. CDR3 in DNA: TGCAGTGCTAGAGCAAGTGGCAACACTGAAGCTTTCTTT.

A note on this clonotype: Germline and junction disagree at one end, which may indicate a read error. The V call is TRBV11-1, the J call TRBJ2-1, with 10 bases lining up with TRBD2. CDR1 is SGHAT, CDR2 FQDESV, per germline (reference sequence). The CDR3 is 15 residues long. The CDR3: CDSSLAGVSYNEQFF. The CDR3, as DNA: TGTGACAGCAGTCTAGCGGGGGTCTCCTACAATGAGCAGTTCTTC.

V usage is TRBV4-2 and J usage is TRBJ2-1; D possibly matches TRBD1 or TRBD2 (5 bases each). The V gene's germline CDR1 is LGHNA and CDR2 YNFKEQ. V was clipped by 0 bases and J by 4 bases, with 7 bases between them. The CDR3 has 14 amino acids. CDR3 in DNA: TGTGCCAGCAGCCAAGAGGGACCATACAATGAGCAGTTCTTC. Protein product: CASSQEGPYNEQFF.

This chain connects TRBV5-1 to TRBJ1-1, with D maybe TRBD1 (5 bases). CDR1 and CDR2 (germline): SGHRS, YFSETQ. The CDR3 runs to 15 residues. V was trimmed by 4 bases and J by 3 bases, leaving 16 bases between them. This CDR3 reads CASSTRVEGHTEAFF. For the CDR3, the DNA is TGCGCCAGCAGCACCAGGGTTGAGGGGCACACTGAAGCTTTCTTT.